The 22 T cell receptor beta chains below all came from one sample that was sequenced in a study of T cells after yellow fever vaccination. TCRdb re-called the 5' RACE reads through MiXCR, storing one row per CDR3 protein. The sample has 400,000 to 650,000 distinct CDR3 sequences, 21% seen once. Source: PBMCs, taken roughly 23 days after the first yellow fever vaccination. The receptors were gathered from a man aged 18 to 35 who received the YFV17D yellow fever vaccine.

The genes are TRBV11-1 and TRBJ2-3; D is ambiguous. CDR3 length equals 14 residues. V was pared by 1 base and J by 2 bases, with 7 bases between. CDR1 SGHAT and CDR2 FQDESV come from the germline V gene (reference sequence). The CDR3 coding sequence is TGTGCCAGCAGCTTAGGATCCAACACAGATACGCAGTATTTT. Translating it yields CASSLGSNTDTQYF. The full variable domain, in which reference TRBV11-1 and TRBJ2-3 provide the parts outside the CDR3, is EAEVAQSPRYKITEKSQAVAFWCDPISGHATLYWYRQILGQGPELLVQFQDESVVDDSQLPKDRFSAERLKGVDSTLKIQPAELGDSAMYLCASSLGSNTDTQYFGPGTRLTVL.

The sample holds a few counts of this clonotype. The V and J genes are TRBV12-3 or TRBV12-4 and TRBJ2-7; D gene unclear. V was shortened by 3 bases and J by 5 bases, with 17 bases between the two germline ends. The CDR3 runs to 15 residues. CDR3 in amino acids: CASSLGRTAFDEQYF. CDR3 DNA sequence: TGTGCCAGCAGTTTGGGTCGGACCGCCTTCGACGAGCAGTACTTC.

This sequence joins TRBV3-1 and TRBJ1-1, with D possibly TRBD1 on 5 matching bases. The CDR3 extends over 17 amino acids. The germline CDR1 and CDR2 sequences are LGHDT and YNNKEL (reference sequence). With 0 bases removed from V and 6 bases from J, the gap between germline ends came to 20 bases. DNA for the CDR3: TGTGCCAGCAGCCAAGAACCGCTTAGGGGCAGGGAAGCTGAAGCTTTCTTT. As protein: CASSQEPLRGREAEAFF.

The V and J genes are TRBV6-2 or TRBV6-3 and TRBJ1-2; D not certain. Germline CDR1 is MNHEY and CDR2 is SVGEGT. The V and J ends lost 8 bases and 8 bases respectively, with 18 bases between them. The CDR3 has 13 amino acids. CDR3 DNA: TGTGCCAGCGGTGCTCACCAGGAAAACGGCTACACCTTC. Translation gives CASGAHQENGYTF.

This clonotype appeared many times. The chain links TRBV11-2 to TRBJ1-5; D is unclear. CDR1 and CDR2 (germline): SGHAT, FQNNGV. The V and J ends lost 1 base and 7 bases respectively, with 8 bases between them. CDR3 length equals 13 residues. CDR3: CASSLARTQPQHF. Written as DNA, the CDR3 is TGTGCCAGCAGCTTAGCCCGTACCCAGCCCCAGCATTTT.

This clonotype came up a few times. This rearrangement joins TRBV5-1 to TRBJ2-1, with TRBD2 matching 7 bases. Trimming cost V 5 bases and J 0 bases; bases outside gene matches: 8. This CDR3 spans 16 amino acids. The germline gives CDR1 SGHRS, CDR2 YFSETQ. CDR3 region: CASSPKTSASYNEQFF. The CDR3 DNA reads as TGCGCCAGCAGTCCGAAAACTAGCGCCTCCTACAATGAGCAGTTCTTC.

A few counts support this clonotype. The chain employs TRBV20-1 and TRBJ2-7; D assignment may be TRBD1 or TRBD2 (5 bases each). Looked up from germline, CDR1 is DFQATT and CDR2 is SNEGSKA (reference sequence). Trimming cost V 6 bases and J 3 bases, with 15 bases left between them. The CDR3 runs to 13 residues. Written as DNA, the CDR3 is TGCAGTGCCGAGGGCCAGGGCCACTACGAGCAGTACTTC. Translation gives CSAEGQGHYEQYF.

CDR3 in amino acids: CSARETGRGTEAFF. CDR3 in DNA: TGCAGTGCTAGGGAGACGGGACGGGGCACTGAAGCTTTCTTT. The chain couples TRBV20-1 to TRBJ1-1; D perhaps matches TRBD1 (5 bases). The germline V gene has CDR1 DFQATT and CDR2 SNEGSKA (reference sequence). The germline V and J ends were trimmed by 3 bases and 4 bases, with 15 bases remaining between them. The CDR3 contains 14 residues.

The chain has TRBV7-3 and TRBJ2-2, with 12 nucleotides matching TRBD1. Looked up from germline, CDR1 is SGHTA and CDR2 is FQGTGA. J lost 5 bases, V lost 6 bases, and 7 bases had no gene match. The CDR3 runs to 16 residues. The CDR3 DNA follows: TGTGCCAGCAGTTACGGGACAGGGGGCGCGACCGGGGAGCTGTTTTTT. Translation: CASSYGTGGATGELFF.

The chain combines TRBV2 with TRBJ2-5, with D unclear. The V end lost 7 bases, the J end lost 2 bases, and 8 bases lay between the germline ends. Germline CDR1 and CDR2: SNHLY and FYNNEI. This CDR3 has 12 residues. CDR3 sequence: CASTYSQETQYF. CDR3 coding DNA: TGTGCCAGCACCTATTCTCAAGAGACCCAGTACTTC. Full variable domain (remainder filled in from reference TRBV2 and TRBJ2-5): EPEVTQTPSHQVTQMGQEVILRCVPISNHLYFYWYRQILGQKVEFLVSFYNNEISEKSEIFDDQFSVERPDGSNFTLKIRSTKLEDSAMYFCASTYSQETQYFGPGTRLLVL.

There are a few counts of this clonotype. V and J are TRBV27 and TRBJ1-5, with a possible D match to TRBD1 (5 bases). V dropped 2 bases and J dropped 3 bases, with 17 bases sitting between them. Germline V gene data show CDR1 as MNHEY and CDR2 as SMNVEV (reference sequence). CDR3 length equals 17 residues. The CDR3 DNA is TGTGCCAGCAGTTTAATAGGGGCAGGGAACAACAATCAGCCCCAGCATTTT. This sequence encodes CASSLIGAGNNNQPQHF.

The CDR3 sequence is CSARGTGAESPYEQYF. The CDR3 DNA follows: TGCAGTGCTAGAGGGACAGGGGCAGAATCACCCTACGAGCAGTACTTC. The rearrangement uses TRBV20-1 and TRBJ2-7, with 9 bases lining up with TRBD1. V lost 1 base, J lost 2 bases, and 9 bases stayed unmatched. Germline loops: CDR1 DFQATT, CDR2 SNEGSKA (reference sequence). This CDR3 spans 16 amino acids.

The chain has TRBV11-1 and TRBJ2-3; 11 positions agree with TRBD1. This CDR3 has 16 residues. J lost 6 bases, V lost 4 bases, and 9 bases had no gene match. Germline CDR1 reads SGHAT; CDR2 reads FQDESV (reference sequence). The CDR3 protein is CASSSKDRGLLDTQYF. The CDR3 DNA reads as TGTGCCAGCAGCTCGAAGGACAGGGGGCTTCTGGATACGCAGTATTTT.

This clonotype occurred a few times. The genes are TRBV5-1 and TRBJ1-3; D uncertain. Germline V gene sequence: CDR1 SGHRS, CDR2 YFSETQ. Trimming shortened V by 4 bases and J by 0 bases, and 11 bases separated the two germline ends. The CDR3 runs to 15 residues. CDR3 DNA: TGCGCCAGCAGCCCGGAGGCACACTCTGGAAACACCATATATTTT. Translating gives CASSPEAHSGNTIYF.

The chain links TRBV11-3 to TRBJ2-3; D unclear. This CDR3 is built from 13 residues. V dropped 5 bases and J dropped 2 bases, with 8 bases sitting between them. CDR1 and CDR2 from the germline V gene are SGHNT and YENEEA. The CDR3 DNA follows: TGTGCCAGCAGCCCTTACTACACAGATACGCAGTATTTT. Translation gives CASSPYYTDTQYF.

The rearrangement uses TRBV6-5 and TRBJ1-6, with D unclear. The CDR3 has 18 amino acids. V dropped 0 bases and J dropped 0 bases, with 12 bases sitting between them. CDR1 is MNHEY, CDR2 SVGAGI, per germline. The CDR3 DNA reads as TGTGCCAGCAGTTACTCTTTCCGCGGCCACTCCTATAATTCACCCCTCCACTTT. Its protein product is CASSYSFRGHSYNSPLHF.

This chain connects TRBV20-1 to TRBJ2-5; D possibly corresponds to TRBD2 (5 bases). Germline V lookup: CDR1 DFQATT, CDR2 SNEGSKA (reference sequence). Trimming removed 1 base at V and 9 bases at J, with 12 bases between. The CDR3 has 12 residues. This CDR3 reads CSARGVPEAQYF. The DNA for the CDR3 is TGCAGTGCTAGAGGAGTACCGGAGGCCCAGTACTTC.

This clonotype was seen a few times. The chain couples TRBV15 to TRBJ2-7; TRBD1 or TRBD2 may be the D gene (6 bases each). V was trimmed by 0 bases and J by 5 bases, leaving 14 bases between them. CDR3 length equals 15 residues. Germline V lookup: CDR1 LNHNV, CDR2 YYDKDF (reference sequence). CDR3 DNA: TGTGCCACCAGCAGAGATGGAGGGGGTACCGACGAGCAGTACTTC. This codes for CATSRDGGGTDEQYF.

The chain couples TRBV5-1 to TRBJ2-4; D might be TRBD2 (5 bases). The CDR3 is made up of 13 amino acids. Germline V lookup: CDR1 SGHRS, CDR2 YFSETQ. The germline V and J ends were trimmed by 4 bases and 5 bases, with 10 bases remaining between them. The CDR3 bases are TGCGCCAGCAGCCTGGACGGGGAAAACATTCAGTACTTC. Translation gives CASSLDGENIQYF.

Only a few counts were recorded for this clonotype. The chain recombines TRBV4-1 with TRBJ2-4; the D gene is possibly TRBD1 (7 bases). Trimming took 4 bases from V and 11 from J, leaving 15 bases between them. The germline gives CDR1 MGHRA, CDR2 YSYEKL. This CDR3 region has 13 residues. CDR3: CASSPQGGFFQYF. In DNA form, the CDR3 reads TGCGCCAGCAGCCCCCAGGGGGGTTTTTTTCAGTACTTC.

V gene TRBV6-5 combines with J gene TRBJ1-1; no clear D gene. V was clipped by 4 bases and J by 0 bases, with 15 bases between them. CDR3 length: 16 amino acids. Germline V lookup: CDR1 MNHEY, CDR2 SVGAGI. CDR3 sequence: CASSSWNWVMNTEAFF. CDR3 DNA: TGTGCCAGCAGTTCCTGGAATTGGGTAATGAACACTGAAGCTTTCTTT.

A few counts support this clonotype. The chain links TRBV30 to TRBJ1-5; D call uncertain. V lost 1 base, J lost 10 bases, and 11 bases lay in between. This CDR3 contains 12 residues. Germline CDR1 and CDR2: GTSNPN and SVGIG (reference sequence). CDR3 nucleotide sequence: TGTGCCTGGAGTGCGACCCGGGAACCCCAGCATTTT. It is translated as CAWSATREPQHF.